The source of this T cell receptor (beta chain) is a study of blood T cell repertoires in COVID-19. Study-wide background: T cells, B-cell-depleted T cells, or PBMCs provided the cDNA or gDNA that served as material.

Method: immunoSEQ multiplex PCR; TCRdb's copy keeps in-frame clones and lacks some. The sample includes 55,000 to 85,000 clones, more than 60% of them seen just once. The J segment lost 6 bases and the V segment lost 7 bases, leaving 9 bases of the junction unmatched. CDR1 and CDR2 from the germline V gene are SGDLS and YYNGEE. CDR3 length equals 15 residues. J is TRBJ2-3 and V is TRBV9; TRBD2 matches at 12 bases. The sample was peripheral blood. The clonotype comes from a man between 60 and 75 years old with acute or convalescent COVID-19. CDR3 coding DNA: TGTGCCAGCCCCGGAACTAGCGGGAGGTTGGATACGCAGTATTTT. Its translation is CASPGTSGRLDTQYF.